The 19 T cell receptor beta chains below all came from one sample that was sequenced in a study of OX40 agonist ivuxolimab in advanced cancers. Here immunoSEQ multiplex PCR was the method, and the copy in TCRdb shows in-frame clones only, minus some. Of under 110,000 clones listed, approximately 90% are singletons. Specimen: CD4+ or CD8+ T cells sorted from blood, collected in a trial of the OX40 agonist ivuxolimab. The receptors come from an adult with an advanced solid tumor such as melanoma, head and neck, liver or kidney cancer.

The chain uses TRBV29-1 and TRBJ2-2; D tentatively fits TRBD1 or TRBD2 (6 bases each). With 2 bases removed from V and 7 bases from J, the gap between germline ends came to 17 bases. The CDR3 has 15 amino acids. Germline V gene lookup returns CDR1 SQVTM and CDR2 ANQGSEA. The CDR3 loop is CSVEILRRGFGELFF. The CDR3, as DNA: TGCAGCGTTGAAATTCTCCGGAGGGGGTTCGGGGAGCTGTTTTTT.

The V gene is TRBV28, the J gene TRBJ2-7, with D unclear. The CDR3 extends over 15 amino acids. Trimming took 5 bases from V and 5 from J, leaving 19 bases between them. Germline values: CDR1 MDHEN, CDR2 SYDVKM. CDR3 DNA sequence: TGTGCCAGCAGTCCCTCGGGCCCCGGATCAAACGAGCAGTACTTC. Translating gives CASSPSGPGSNEQYF. Filled out from reference TRBV28 and TRBJ2-7, the complete variable domain reads DVKVTQSSRYLVKRTGEKVFLECVQDMDHENMFWYRQDPGLGLRLIYFSYDVKMKEKGDIPEGYSVSREKKERFSLILESASTNQTSMYLCASSPSGPGSNEQYFGPGTRLTVT.

This clone has just one count. The J gene is TRBJ2-3, the V gene TRBV5-1; tentative D call: TRBD1 (7 bases). Trimming shortened V by 3 bases and J by 4 bases, and 18 bases separated the two germline ends. In germline, CDR1 is SGHRS, CDR2 YFSETQ. This CDR3 has 16 residues. The CDR3, as DNA: TGCGCCAGCAGCTCTCAGGGGGGACTCTCTGCAGATACGCAGTATTTT. Translated: CASSSQGGLSADTQYF.

In this sample, this clone turned up a few times. This sequence joins TRBV5-1 and TRBJ2-1; perhaps TRBD1 as D (6 bases). The CDR3 length is 13 residues. CDR1 is SGHRS and CDR2 is YFSETQ in the germline V gene. Trimming left V 4 bases short and J 6 bases short, with 11 bases between. CDR3 amino acids: CASSPQGSNEQFF. DNA for the CDR3: TGCGCCAGCAGCCCACAGGGATCCAATGAGCAGTTCTTC.

The chain combines TRBV19 with TRBJ2-6, with unresolved D. The germline V and J ends were trimmed by 5 bases and 2 bases, with 10 bases remaining between them. The CDR3 consists of 15 residues. Per germline, CDR1 LNHDA and CDR2 SQIVND (reference sequence). CDR3 sequence reads: CASSSDLTGANVLTF. The CDR3 coding sequence is TGTGCCAGTAGTTCGGACCTTACTGGGGCCAACGTCCTGACTTTC.

V gene TRBV7-8 combines with J gene TRBJ1-2, with 10 bases fitting TRBD1. This CDR3 spans 14 amino acids. Per the germline V gene, CDR1 is SGHVS and CDR2 is FQNEAQ. V shed 5 bases, J shed 5 bases, and the junction held 5 bases outside the gene matches. CDR3 nucleotides: TGTGCCAGCAGCGGGGACAGGGGATTTTATGGCTACACCTTC. It specifies CASSGDRGFYGYTF.

Concerning this clone itself: A read error may produce the germline difference seen at one junction end. The V call is TRBV7-7, the J call TRBJ2-5; a possible D gene is TRBD1 (6 bases). Looked up from germline, CDR1 is SSHAT and CDR2 is FNYEAQ (reference sequence). This CDR3 is 13 amino acids long. The CDR3, as DNA: TGTGCTAGCAGCTCCGGACAGAGGGAGACCCAGTACTTC. It yields the protein CASSSGQRETQYF.

V usage is TRBV27 and J usage is TRBJ1-4; no firm D call. V shed 2 bases and J shed 6 bases, with 13 bases lying between them. This CDR3 is 15 amino acids long. CDR1 is MNHEY and CDR2 is SMNVEV in the germline V gene (reference sequence). DNA for the CDR3: TGTGCCAGCAGTTTAATTGGACTGGGAGATGAAAAACTGTTTTTT. Translating it yields CASSLIGLGDEKLFF.

The V call is TRBV7-2, the J call TRBJ2-2; possibly TRBD2 for D (7 bases). Germline V gives CDR1 SGHTA, CDR2 FQGNSA. V lost 6 bases, J lost 0 bases, and 11 bases lay in between. This CDR3 region has 15 residues. CDR3 sequence: CASRKGGPNTGELFF. DNA of the CDR3: TGTGCCAGCAGGAAGGGGGGGCCGAACACCGGGGAGCTGTTTTTT.

This clone came up once. The V call is TRBV6-1, the J call TRBJ2-5, with D possibly TRBD1 on 5 matching bases. This CDR3 is 14 amino acids long. Germline V lookup: CDR1 MNHNS, CDR2 SASEGT. Trimming took 5 bases from V and 5 from J, leaving 15 bases between them. The CDR3 DNA sequence: TGTGCCAGCAGTCGACAGCCTCAAGGGGAGACCCAGTACTTC. Translating it yields CASSRQPQGETQYF.

This chain joins TRBV19 and TRBJ2-2; D is unresolved. Trimming cost V 1 base and J 3 bases, with 6 bases left between them. Germline V gene data show CDR1 as LNHDA and CDR2 as SQIVND (reference sequence). CDR3 length: 14 residues. The CDR3 nucleotides are TGTGCCAGTAGTATAGGCAGCGACACCGGGGAGCTGTTTTTT. This codes for CASSIGSDTGELFF.

The rearrangement uses TRBV5-6 and TRBJ1-1; D ambiguous. The CDR3 loop spans 13 amino acids. Germline loops: CDR1 SGHDT, CDR2 YYEEEE. The V gene lost 0 bases and the J gene lost 4 bases, with 7 bases spanning the gap. The CDR3 protein is CASSLATGTEAFF. The CDR3 region has the DNA TGTGCCAGCAGCTTGGCAACGGGCACTGAAGCTTTCTTT.

This chain joins TRBV18 and TRBJ2-1, with 14 bases that match TRBD2. The CDR3 is 16 amino acids. In germline, CDR1 is KGHSH, CDR2 LQKENI. V was clipped by 3 bases and J by 7 bases; unmatched bases: 5. The CDR3, as DNA: TGTGCCAGCTCACCTGCGGGACTAGCGGGGGCGAATGAGCAGTTCTTC. It specifies CASSPAGLAGANEQFF.

This clone was recorded once. The chain employs TRBV13 and TRBJ2-5, with D hard to call. Germline assignment: CDR1 PRHDT and CDR2 FYEKMQ (reference sequence). The CDR3 loop spans 15 amino acids. V shed 2 bases and J shed 5 bases, with 15 bases lying between them. The CDR3 here is CASSLSLRRSETQYF. DNA of the CDR3: TGTGCCAGCAGCTTATCTTTGCGGAGATCGGAGACCCAGTACTTC.

This chain connects TRBV19 to TRBJ1-6, with D perhaps matching TRBD1 (5 bases). V was clipped by 6 bases and J by 3 bases, with 9 bases between them. The CDR3 runs 14 residues. From germline, CDR1 is LNHDA and CDR2 SQIVND (reference sequence). This CDR3 reads CASRRGLYNSPLHF. The CDR3 DNA reads TGTGCCAGTAGACGGGGACTCTATAATTCACCCCTCCACTTT.

The rearrangement uses TRBV28 and TRBJ1-4, with D perhaps TRBD1 (5 bases). Trimming cost V 10 bases and J 6 bases, with 12 bases left between them. The germline CDR1 and CDR2 sequences are MDHEN and SYDVKM. The length of the CDR3 is 12 residues. The chain's CDR3 is CAIGTVYEKLFF. The CDR3 nucleotides read TGTGCCATCGGGACCGTGTATGAAAAACTGTTTTTT. Filled out from reference TRBV28 and TRBJ1-4, the complete variable domain reads DVKVTQSSRYLVKRTGEKVFLECVQDMDHENMFWYRQDPGLGLRLIYFSYDVKMKEKGDIPEGYSVSREKKERFSLILESASTNQTSMYLCAIGTVYEKLFFGSGTQLSVL.

The chain carries TRBV5-8 and TRBJ2-5, with a weak D call TRBD2 (5 bases). The V gene lost 3 bases and the J gene lost 5 bases, with 17 bases spanning the gap. This CDR3 contains 15 residues. Germline V gene lookup returns CDR1 SGHTS and CDR2 YDEGEE. The CDR3 DNA is TGTGCCAGCAGCTCCGGCCTGGCCCGAGGGGAGACCCAGTACTTC. It encodes CASSSGLARGETQYF.

The rearrangement uses TRBV4-3 and TRBJ2-7; a weak D match, TRBD1 (6 bases). From germline, CDR1 is LGHNA and CDR2 YSLEER. V was pared by 0 bases and J by 6 bases, with 12 bases between. The CDR3 contains 14 residues. The CDR3 sequence: CASSQDSRGREQYF. The CDR3 bases are TGCGCCAGCAGCCAAGATTCCAGGGGACGCGAGCAGTACTTC.

The chain joins TRBV5-4 to TRBJ1-4; perhaps TRBD1 as D (5 bases). V dropped 0 bases and J dropped 5 bases, with 11 bases sitting between them. CDR1 and CDR2 from the germline V gene are SGHNT and YYREEE (reference sequence). The CDR3 runs 15 residues. The CDR3 here is CASSLDPGENEKLFF. The DNA for the CDR3 is TGTGCCAGCAGCTTGGACCCGGGGGAGAATGAAAAACTGTTTTTT.